Here is one T cell receptor (beta chain) with its context. Its target is unknown. This sample is part of a study of T cell responses to AZD1222 COVID-19 vaccine. Points from the study as a whole: The donor cohort was predominantly white British with a female majority, and clonal diversity may have been underestimated. Spike as a whole was targeted by vaccine-associated CD4 TCRs, dominant at 160-218 and 743-854.

Deletions cut 3 bases from V and 2 bases from J, with 11 bases between. Germline V gene data show CDR1 as MGHRA and CDR2 as YSYEKL. This CDR3 is built from 14 residues. Produced via immunoSEQ multiplex PCR; TCRdb's table is partial and in-frame only. The table includes about 120,000 clones, about 92% detected once. The source is an adult who received the AZD1222 COVID-19 vaccine. Sequences were derived from peripheral blood, sampled 28 days after the second AZD1222 dose. The V call is TRBV4-1, the J call TRBJ2-7; D gene uncertain. CDR3 loop: CASSHTGQTYEQYF. DNA for the CDR3: TGCGCCAGCAGCCATACCGGGCAAACCTACGAGCAGTACTTC.